This T cell receptor (beta chain) was profiled in a study of monozygotic twins with inflammatory bowel disease. Study findings and constraints: Possibly because of limited power, concordant and discordant twins showed no difference in repertoire similarity.

For each CDR3 protein, TCRdb gives one entry from its re-call of the 5' RACE reads, without DNA. Its table lists under 200,000 distinct CDR3 sequences. With respect to this clonotype: What it binds is not known.

Germline-derived CDR1 and CDR2 are SGHVS and FQNEAQ. This CDR3 spans 14 amino acids. Specimen: blood. The clonotype originates from a human donor with ulcerative colitis or Crohn's disease, or a healthy co-twin of an affected twin (not recorded which). The V gene is TRBV7-8, the J gene TRBJ2-7; with no DNA, the TCRdb D assignment of TRBD1 cannot be verified. This chain's CDR3 is CASSLGQVSYEQYF.